The rows below give T cell receptor beta chains drawn from one sample of a study of T-cell reconstitution after alpha-beta-depleted transplantation in children. Using its own MiXCR run on the PCR reads, TCRdb lists one record per CDR3 protein. The table records 700,000 to 850,000 distinct CDR3 sequences, 15% to 20% of them present only once. This sample comprised PBMCs, mostly from graft donor cells, obtained 360 days after TCRalphabeta/CD19-depleted stem cell transplant. These receptors came from a male patient between 10 and 17 years old who had a stem cell transplant for acute lymphoblastic leukemia, so the T cells may come from the graft donor. CDR3s include the opening cysteine and the closing phenylalanine or tryptophan.

j_call: TRBJ2-5; v_call: TRBV5-5; cdr3_aa: CASSFWPGLAQETQYF
j_call: TRBJ2-1; v_call: TRBV5-1; cdr3_aa: CASSRGTSGSSNEQFF
j_call: TRBJ1-1; v_call: TRBV20-1; cdr3_aa: CSPGTAGAEAFF
j_call: TRBJ2-7; v_call: TRBV9; cdr3_aa: CASSVGWGSYEQYF
j_call: TRBJ1-1; v_call: TRBV5-1; cdr3_aa: CASSLGRVDKEAFF
j_call: TRBJ2-1; v_call: TRBV7-3; cdr3_aa: CASSLASGQGMNEQFF
j_call: TRBJ2-7; v_call: TRBV5-1; cdr3_aa: CASSSTSGTVLSNEQYF
j_call: TRBJ2-7; v_call: TRBV29-1; cdr3_aa: CSVEISYEQYF
j_call: TRBJ2-1; v_call: TRBV7-8; cdr3_aa: CASSPERYYNEQFF
j_call: TRBJ2-1; v_call: TRBV25-1; cdr3_aa: CASSLRGQQFF
j_call: TRBJ1-1; v_call: TRBV12-3/TRBV12-4; cdr3_aa: CASGVYIWDRNTEAFF
j_call: TRBJ2-3; v_call: TRBV4-1; cdr3_aa: CASSQWTSGRIADTQYF
j_call: TRBJ2-5; v_call: TRBV5-4; cdr3_aa: CASSWTYQETQYF
j_call: TRBJ2-7; v_call: TRBV11-2; cdr3_aa: CASLRTSGYEQYF
j_call: TRBJ2-5; v_call: TRBV25-1; cdr3_aa: CEAWGTDKETQYF
j_call: TRBJ2-2; v_call: TRBV18; cdr3_aa: CASSPPSLNTGELFF
j_call: TRBJ2-4; v_call: TRBV9; cdr3_aa: CASSVGGAFAKNIQYF
j_call: TRBJ2-1; v_call: TRBV10-3; cdr3_aa: CAISNTQVPASIYNEQFF
j_call: TRBJ2-7; v_call: TRBV4-1; cdr3_aa: CASSPRGRLAGGSKNYEQYF
j_call: TRBJ2-7; v_call: TRBV12-3/TRBV12-4; cdr3_aa: CASSSYREPYEQYF
j_call: TRBJ1-5; v_call: TRBV6-2/TRBV6-3; cdr3_aa: CASSGTAKRVF
j_call: TRBJ2-3; v_call: TRBV9; cdr3_aa: CASSVEPSGSTDTQYF
j_call: TRBJ2-2; v_call: TRBV7-6; cdr3_aa: CASSLKGHWNTGELFF
j_call: TRBJ2-2; v_call: TRBV4-1; cdr3_aa: CASSQVPGTSGYTGELFF
j_call: TRBJ2-2; v_call: TRBV6-5; cdr3_aa: CASSYASTGELFF